The 9 T cell receptor beta chains below were found in one sample sequenced in a study of Ad26.COV2.S vaccination and SARS-CoV-2 variants. Described treatment: 19 received Ad26.COV2.S at low or high dose, single or two shots; roughly five received placebo; per-sample allocation not given. Day 63 following the first vaccine or placebo injection was when the samples were taken. Clones were read by immunoSEQ multiplex PCR, and TCRdb kept only the in-frame ones, dropping some. Of hundreds of thousands of clones in the sample, approximately 89% are singletons; the top ten hold more than 2.5%. The starting material was peripheral blood, obtained in a trial of Ad26.COV2.S vaccine versus placebo. These TCRs come from a person aged 18-60 years who received the Ad26.COV2.S COVID-19 vaccine or a placebo.

The chain combines TRBV4-2 with TRBJ1-2; the D gene is possibly TRBD1 (5 bases). The length of the CDR3 is 15 residues. Germline CDR1 LGHNA, CDR2 YNFKEQ. Trimming shortened V by 4 bases and J by 2 bases, and 14 bases separated the two germline ends. This CDR3 is CASSPEGLSNYGYTF. The CDR3 nucleotides read TGTGCCAGCAGCCCAGAGGGACTTTCCAACTATGGCTACACCTTC.

V usage is TRBV5-4 and J usage is TRBJ2-3; 13 positions match TRBD2. Germline V gene lookup returns CDR1 SGHNT and CDR2 YYREEE (reference sequence). The CDR3 is 16 residues long. J was trimmed by 2 bases and V by 4 bases; bases with no gene match: 4. CDR3 region: CASSGGLAGTTDTQYF. CDR3 DNA sequence: TGTGCCAGCAGCGGGGGACTAGCGGGGACCACAGATACGCAGTATTTT.

The chain is built from TRBV21-1 and TRBJ2-1; the D call in the table, TRBD1, was not verified against the DNA. TRBV21-1 is a documented pseudogene. This CDR3 region has 17 residues. CDR3 loop: CASSKHHPDRVHNEQFF. The DNA of the CDR3 is TGTGCCAGCAGCAAACACCACCCGGACAGGGTGCACAATGAGCAGTTCTTC.

V and J are TRBV25-1 and TRBJ2-1; D unclear. Between the trimmed V and J ends, which lost 2 bases and 0 bases, there was a span of 11 bases. Germline CDR1 is MGHDK and CDR2 is SYGVNS. The CDR3 consists of 16 residues. CDR3 sequence (DNA): TGTGCCAGCAGTGAACACTCGCCCAGCTCCTACAATGAGCAGTTCTTC. It is translated as CASSEHSPSSYNEQFF.

This CDR3 reads CASRLGTGRNQPQHF. The CDR3, as DNA: TGCGCCAGCAGACTCGGGACAGGGCGCAATCAGCCCCAGCATTTT. This chain uses TRBV5-1 with TRBJ1-5, with TRBD1 matching 9 bases. Germline loops: CDR1 SGHRS, CDR2 YFSETQ. This CDR3 spans 15 amino acids. With 5 bases clipped from V and 2 bases from J, the junction kept 5 bases outside the gene matches.

The chain joins TRBV5-6 to TRBJ2-5, with D uncertain. V was clipped by 0 bases and J by 5 bases, with 14 bases between them. CDR3 length equals 15 residues. Looked up from germline, CDR1 is SGHDT and CDR2 is YYEEEE. The CDR3 is CASSLVFGFEETQYF. The CDR3 coding sequence is TGTGCCAGCAGCTTGGTGTTTGGGTTTGAGGAGACCCAGTACTTC.

The V gene is TRBV6-5, the J gene TRBJ1-4; D may be TRBD1 (6 bases). CDR1 is MNHEY and CDR2 is SVGAGI in the germline V gene. The CDR3 consists of 13 residues. V was shortened by 6 bases and J by 5 bases, with 10 bases between the two germline ends. The CDR3 here is CASSEGDNEKLFF. The CDR3 region has the DNA TGTGCCAGCAGCGAGGGGGACAATGAAAAACTGTTTTTT.

Of note for this clone: Different DNA sequences within this sample yield the same CDR3. The rearrangement joins TRBV5-1 to TRBJ2-3; 7 bases are a match to TRBD2. CDR1 is SGHRS, CDR2 YFSETQ, per germline. This CDR3 is 15 amino acids long. Trimming took 2 bases from V and 0 from J; bases not matched to a gene: 3. The CDR3 nucleotides are TGCGCCAGCAGCTTAGCGGGGACTAGCACAGATACGCAGTATTTT. Its translation: CASSLAGTSTDTQYF.

The chain combines TRBV27 with TRBJ1-2; 9 bases align to TRBD1. V lost 4 bases and J lost 6; bases outside the gene matches: 3. Germline CDR1 and CDR2: MNHEY and SMNVEV (reference sequence). This CDR3 region has 13 residues. CDR3 amino acids: CASSYRGRDGYTF. For the CDR3, the DNA is TGTGCCAGCAGTTACAGGGGGCGGGATGGCTACACCTTC.